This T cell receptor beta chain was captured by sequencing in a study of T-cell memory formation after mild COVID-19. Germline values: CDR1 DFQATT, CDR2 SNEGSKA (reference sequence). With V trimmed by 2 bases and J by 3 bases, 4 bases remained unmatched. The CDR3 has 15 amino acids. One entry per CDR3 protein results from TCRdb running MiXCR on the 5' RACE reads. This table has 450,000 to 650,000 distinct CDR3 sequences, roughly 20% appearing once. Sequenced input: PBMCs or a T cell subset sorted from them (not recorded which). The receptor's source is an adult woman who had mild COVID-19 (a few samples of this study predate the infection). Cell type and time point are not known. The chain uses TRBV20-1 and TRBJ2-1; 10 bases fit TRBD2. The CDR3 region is CSARPSSGGYNEQFF. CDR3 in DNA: TGCAGTGCTAGACCTTCTAGCGGGGGCTACAATGAGCAGTTCTTC.